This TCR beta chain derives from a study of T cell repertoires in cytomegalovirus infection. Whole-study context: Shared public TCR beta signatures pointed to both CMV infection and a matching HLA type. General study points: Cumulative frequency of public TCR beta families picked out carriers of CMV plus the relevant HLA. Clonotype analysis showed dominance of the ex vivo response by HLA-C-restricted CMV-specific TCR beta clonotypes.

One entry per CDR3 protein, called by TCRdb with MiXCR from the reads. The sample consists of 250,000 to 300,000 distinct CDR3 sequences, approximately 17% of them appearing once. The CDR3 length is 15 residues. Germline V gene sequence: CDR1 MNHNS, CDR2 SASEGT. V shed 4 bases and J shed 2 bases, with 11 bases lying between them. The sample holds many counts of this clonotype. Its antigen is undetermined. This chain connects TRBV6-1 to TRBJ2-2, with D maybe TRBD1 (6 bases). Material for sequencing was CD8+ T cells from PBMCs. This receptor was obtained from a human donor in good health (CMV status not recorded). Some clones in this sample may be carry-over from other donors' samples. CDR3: CASSARTDNTGELFF. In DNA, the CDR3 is TGTGCCAGCAGTGCCAGGACAGACAACACCGGGGAGCTGTTTTTT.